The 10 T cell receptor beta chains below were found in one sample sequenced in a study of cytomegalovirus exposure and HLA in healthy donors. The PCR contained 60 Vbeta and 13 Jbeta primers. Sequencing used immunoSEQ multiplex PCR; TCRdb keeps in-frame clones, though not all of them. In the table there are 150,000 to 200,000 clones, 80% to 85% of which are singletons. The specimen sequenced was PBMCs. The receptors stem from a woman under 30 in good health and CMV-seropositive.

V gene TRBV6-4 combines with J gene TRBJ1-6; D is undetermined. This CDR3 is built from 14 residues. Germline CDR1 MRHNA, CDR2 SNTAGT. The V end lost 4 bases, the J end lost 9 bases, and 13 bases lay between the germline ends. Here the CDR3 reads CASSASEGGSPLHF. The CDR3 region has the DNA TGTGCCAGCAGTGCCTCCGAGGGTGGTTCACCCCTCCACTTT.

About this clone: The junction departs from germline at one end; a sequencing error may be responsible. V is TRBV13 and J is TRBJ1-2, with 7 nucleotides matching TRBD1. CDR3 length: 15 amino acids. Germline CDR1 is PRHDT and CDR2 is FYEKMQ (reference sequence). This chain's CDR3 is CASSLGRQGNYGYTF. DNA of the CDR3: TGTGCCAGCAGCCTAGGGAGACAGGGTAACTATGGCTACACCTTC.

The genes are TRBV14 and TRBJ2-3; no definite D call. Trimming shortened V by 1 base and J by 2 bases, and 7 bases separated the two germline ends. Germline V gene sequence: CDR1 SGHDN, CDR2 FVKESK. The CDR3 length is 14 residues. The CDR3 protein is CASSQARITDTQYF. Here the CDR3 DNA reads TGTGCCAGCAGCCAAGCCAGGATCACAGATACGCAGTATTTT.

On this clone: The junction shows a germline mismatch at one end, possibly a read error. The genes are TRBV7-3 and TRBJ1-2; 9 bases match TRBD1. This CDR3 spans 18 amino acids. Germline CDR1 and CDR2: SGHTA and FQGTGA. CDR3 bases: TGTTCCAGCACCCTTATAACGGGACAGGGCCCAGCTAACTATGGCTACACCTTC. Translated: CSSTLITGQGPANYGYTF.

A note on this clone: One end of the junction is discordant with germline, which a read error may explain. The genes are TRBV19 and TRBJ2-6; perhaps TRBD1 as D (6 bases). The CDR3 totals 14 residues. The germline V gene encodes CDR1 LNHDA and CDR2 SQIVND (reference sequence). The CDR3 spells CARKGVSGANGLTF. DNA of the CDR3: TGTGCCAGGAAGGGGGTCTCTGGGGCCAACGGCCTGACTTTC.

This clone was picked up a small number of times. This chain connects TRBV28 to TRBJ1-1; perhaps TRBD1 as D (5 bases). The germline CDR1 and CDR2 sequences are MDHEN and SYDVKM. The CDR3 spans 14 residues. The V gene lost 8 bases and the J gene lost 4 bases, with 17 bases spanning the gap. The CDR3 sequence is CASSGGEWFTEAFF. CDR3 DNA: TGTGCCAGCTCCGGGGGGGAATGGTTCACTGAAGCTTTCTTT.

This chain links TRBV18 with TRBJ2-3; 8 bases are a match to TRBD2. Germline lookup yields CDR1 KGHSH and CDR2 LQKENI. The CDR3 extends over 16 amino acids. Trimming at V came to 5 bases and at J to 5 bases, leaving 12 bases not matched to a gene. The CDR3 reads CASSTRTSFFQDTQYF. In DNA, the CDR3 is TGTGCCAGCTCAACCCGGACTAGCTTCTTCCAAGATACGCAGTATTTT.

CDR3 sequence reads: CASSVYDTLNTEAFF. As DNA, the CDR3 is TGTGCCAGCAGCGTTTATGACACCCTAAACACTGAAGCTTTCTTT. This rearrangement joins TRBV9 to TRBJ1-1; D ambiguous. V lost 2 bases, J lost 2 bases, and 13 bases lay in between. Looked up from germline, CDR1 is SGDLS and CDR2 is YYNGEE. The CDR3 length is 15 residues.

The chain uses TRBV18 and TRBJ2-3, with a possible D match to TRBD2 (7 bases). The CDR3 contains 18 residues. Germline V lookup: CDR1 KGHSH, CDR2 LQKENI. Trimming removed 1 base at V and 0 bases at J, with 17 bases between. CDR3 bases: TGTGCCAGCTCACCACGCGGGGAGGGGGAATGGAGCACAGATACGCAGTATTTT. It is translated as CASSPRGEGEWSTDTQYF.

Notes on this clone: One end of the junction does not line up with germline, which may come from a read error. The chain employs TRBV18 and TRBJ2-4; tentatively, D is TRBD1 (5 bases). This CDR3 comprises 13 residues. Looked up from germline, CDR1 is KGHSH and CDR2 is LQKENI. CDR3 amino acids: CASSPRQGMPLDF. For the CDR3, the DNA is TGTGCCAGCTCACCACGCCAGGGTATGCCTCTGGACTTC.